Listed below are T cell receptor beta chains from one sample, sequenced in a study of blood T cell repertoires in COVID-19. Using immunoSEQ multiplex PCR, the repertoire was profiled, and TCRdb retains in-frame clones only, with some absent. The sample includes approximately 330,000 clones, roughly 87% of them seen just once. The sequencing input was peripheral blood. The receptors stem from a man between 25 and 39 years old with COVID-19, enrolled during active disease. CDR3s include the opening cysteine and the closing phenylalanine or tryptophan. Fields, in order: J gene, V gene, CDR3 protein.

j_call: TRBJ2-7
v_call: TRBV4-1
cdr3_aa: CASSQEASGLTYEQYF

j_call: TRBJ2-5
v_call: TRBV6-5
cdr3_aa: CASSYSPLGEETQYF

j_call: TRBJ1-6
v_call: TRBV25-1
cdr3_aa: CASSAIDRDDSPLHF

j_call: TRBJ1-5
v_call: TRBV2
cdr3_aa: CASSEAQGEVSNQPQHF

j_call: TRBJ2-5
v_call: TRBV5-1
cdr3_aa: CASSLGTGLGETQYF

j_call: TRBJ1-2
v_call: TRBV9
cdr3_aa: CASSPGTGDYGYTF

j_call: TRBJ2-1
v_call: TRBV9
cdr3_aa: CASSTNPQGLAGDDNEQFF

j_call: TRBJ1-2
v_call: TRBV11-2
cdr3_aa: CASSLHATSPHGYTF

j_call: TRBJ2-1
v_call: TRBV20-1
cdr3_aa: CSARDSAYSSYNEQFF

j_call: TRBJ2-3
v_call: TRBV28
cdr3_aa: CASSTGDLTDTQYF

j_call: TRBJ2-7
v_call: TRBV7-2
cdr3_aa: CASSFRTGSSYEQYF

j_call: TRBJ1-4
v_call: TRBV27
cdr3_aa: CASSLQGATNEKLFF

j_call: TRBJ2-1
v_call: TRBV19
cdr3_aa: CASSIYYSGLGLEQFF

j_call: TRBJ2-3
v_call: TRBV27
cdr3_aa: CASSFWGGGKDTQYF

j_call: TRBJ2-2
v_call: TRBV10-3
cdr3_aa: CAIRPQFTGELFF

j_call: TRBJ2-7
v_call: TRBV5-1
cdr3_aa: CASSPPSGSYEQYF

j_call: TRBJ2-1
v_call: TRBV18
cdr3_aa: CASSPQEGGLFF

j_call: TRBJ1-5
v_call: TRBV29-1
cdr3_aa: CSVGTAWDQPQHF

j_call: TRBJ2-7
v_call: TRBV9
cdr3_aa: CASSGYSTEQYF

j_call: TRBJ1-5
v_call: TRBV19
cdr3_aa: CASSMATGNSNQPQHF

j_call: TRBJ1-4
v_call: TRBV5-1
cdr3_aa: CASSLVPGQGTNEKLFF

j_call: TRBJ2-2
v_call: TRBV7-8
cdr3_aa: CASSRTRLADTGELFF

j_call: TRBJ1-1
v_call: TRBV2
cdr3_aa: CASSENAPLGGTEAFF

j_call: TRBJ2-5
v_call: TRBV6-5
cdr3_aa: CASSTGGRIVETQYF

j_call: TRBJ1-1
v_call: TRBV6-6
cdr3_aa: CASNRQGAVTEAFF

j_call: TRBJ1-1
v_call: TRBV11-2
cdr3_aa: CASSLQVMAGLNTEAFF

j_call: TRBJ1-1
v_call: TRBV29-1
cdr3_aa: CSGRQGLNTEAFF

j_call: TRBJ2-3
v_call: TRBV5-1
cdr3_aa: CASSFGTGVWTDTQYF

j_call: TRBJ2-5
v_call: TRBV2
cdr3_aa: CASSGTSAGGVWETQYF

j_call: TRBJ2-5
v_call: TRBV2
cdr3_aa: CASMRAGETQYF

j_call: TRBJ2-7
v_call: TRBV7-9
cdr3_aa: CASSLVQDFPNYEQYF

j_call: TRBJ1-6
v_call: TRBV2
cdr3_aa: CASDEWTGRSPLHF

j_call: TRBJ2-6
v_call: TRBV7-3
cdr3_aa: CASSLLGRELGANVLTF

j_call: TRBJ2-5
v_call: TRBV11-2
cdr3_aa: CASSLGQGARETQYF

j_call: TRBJ1-5
v_call: TRBV28
cdr3_aa: CASRDTSNQPQHF

j_call: TRBJ2-1
v_call: TRBV6-2/TRBV6-3
cdr3_aa: CASSGPGLAGNNEQFF

j_call: TRBJ2-7
v_call: TRBV29-1
cdr3_aa: CSVGGREADGAYEQYF

j_call: TRBJ1-6
v_call: TRBV18
cdr3_aa: CASSQGQGNNSPLHF

j_call: TRBJ2-2
v_call: TRBV7-8
cdr3_aa: CASIPPAWGGDTGELFF

j_call: TRBJ1-4
v_call: TRBV6-1
cdr3_aa: CASSEGQGGYEKLFF

j_call: TRBJ1-2
v_call: TRBV9
cdr3_aa: CASSVRPSQDRTNYGYTF

j_call: TRBJ2-5
v_call: TRBV11-2
cdr3_aa: CASSFSLGQGPSETQYF

j_call: TRBJ2-7
v_call: TRBV7-9
cdr3_aa: CASSLAAGGYEQYF

j_call: TRBJ2-1
v_call: TRBV19
cdr3_aa: CASSIRLRGGSNNEQFF

j_call: TRBJ2-5
v_call: TRBV6-1
cdr3_aa: CASSERKAGAIQETQYF

j_call: TRBJ2-2
v_call: TRBV7-6
cdr3_aa: CASSIDRGGNTGELFF

j_call: TRBJ2-7
v_call: TRBV27
cdr3_aa: CASSLLGGRDEQYF

j_call: TRBJ2-1
v_call: TRBV9
cdr3_aa: CASSDSGSSYNEQFF

j_call: TRBJ2-3
v_call: TRBV11-3
cdr3_aa: CASSAGTSSTDTQYF

j_call: TRBJ1-1
v_call: TRBV18
cdr3_aa: CASSPLTVNTEAFF

j_call: TRBJ2-3
v_call: TRBV30
cdr3_aa: CAWSPSGLGGDTQYF

j_call: TRBJ2-2
v_call: TRBV29-1
cdr3_aa: CSVVSRTFTGELFF

j_call: TRBJ1-1
v_call: TRBV20-1
cdr3_aa: CSAEEVTEAFF